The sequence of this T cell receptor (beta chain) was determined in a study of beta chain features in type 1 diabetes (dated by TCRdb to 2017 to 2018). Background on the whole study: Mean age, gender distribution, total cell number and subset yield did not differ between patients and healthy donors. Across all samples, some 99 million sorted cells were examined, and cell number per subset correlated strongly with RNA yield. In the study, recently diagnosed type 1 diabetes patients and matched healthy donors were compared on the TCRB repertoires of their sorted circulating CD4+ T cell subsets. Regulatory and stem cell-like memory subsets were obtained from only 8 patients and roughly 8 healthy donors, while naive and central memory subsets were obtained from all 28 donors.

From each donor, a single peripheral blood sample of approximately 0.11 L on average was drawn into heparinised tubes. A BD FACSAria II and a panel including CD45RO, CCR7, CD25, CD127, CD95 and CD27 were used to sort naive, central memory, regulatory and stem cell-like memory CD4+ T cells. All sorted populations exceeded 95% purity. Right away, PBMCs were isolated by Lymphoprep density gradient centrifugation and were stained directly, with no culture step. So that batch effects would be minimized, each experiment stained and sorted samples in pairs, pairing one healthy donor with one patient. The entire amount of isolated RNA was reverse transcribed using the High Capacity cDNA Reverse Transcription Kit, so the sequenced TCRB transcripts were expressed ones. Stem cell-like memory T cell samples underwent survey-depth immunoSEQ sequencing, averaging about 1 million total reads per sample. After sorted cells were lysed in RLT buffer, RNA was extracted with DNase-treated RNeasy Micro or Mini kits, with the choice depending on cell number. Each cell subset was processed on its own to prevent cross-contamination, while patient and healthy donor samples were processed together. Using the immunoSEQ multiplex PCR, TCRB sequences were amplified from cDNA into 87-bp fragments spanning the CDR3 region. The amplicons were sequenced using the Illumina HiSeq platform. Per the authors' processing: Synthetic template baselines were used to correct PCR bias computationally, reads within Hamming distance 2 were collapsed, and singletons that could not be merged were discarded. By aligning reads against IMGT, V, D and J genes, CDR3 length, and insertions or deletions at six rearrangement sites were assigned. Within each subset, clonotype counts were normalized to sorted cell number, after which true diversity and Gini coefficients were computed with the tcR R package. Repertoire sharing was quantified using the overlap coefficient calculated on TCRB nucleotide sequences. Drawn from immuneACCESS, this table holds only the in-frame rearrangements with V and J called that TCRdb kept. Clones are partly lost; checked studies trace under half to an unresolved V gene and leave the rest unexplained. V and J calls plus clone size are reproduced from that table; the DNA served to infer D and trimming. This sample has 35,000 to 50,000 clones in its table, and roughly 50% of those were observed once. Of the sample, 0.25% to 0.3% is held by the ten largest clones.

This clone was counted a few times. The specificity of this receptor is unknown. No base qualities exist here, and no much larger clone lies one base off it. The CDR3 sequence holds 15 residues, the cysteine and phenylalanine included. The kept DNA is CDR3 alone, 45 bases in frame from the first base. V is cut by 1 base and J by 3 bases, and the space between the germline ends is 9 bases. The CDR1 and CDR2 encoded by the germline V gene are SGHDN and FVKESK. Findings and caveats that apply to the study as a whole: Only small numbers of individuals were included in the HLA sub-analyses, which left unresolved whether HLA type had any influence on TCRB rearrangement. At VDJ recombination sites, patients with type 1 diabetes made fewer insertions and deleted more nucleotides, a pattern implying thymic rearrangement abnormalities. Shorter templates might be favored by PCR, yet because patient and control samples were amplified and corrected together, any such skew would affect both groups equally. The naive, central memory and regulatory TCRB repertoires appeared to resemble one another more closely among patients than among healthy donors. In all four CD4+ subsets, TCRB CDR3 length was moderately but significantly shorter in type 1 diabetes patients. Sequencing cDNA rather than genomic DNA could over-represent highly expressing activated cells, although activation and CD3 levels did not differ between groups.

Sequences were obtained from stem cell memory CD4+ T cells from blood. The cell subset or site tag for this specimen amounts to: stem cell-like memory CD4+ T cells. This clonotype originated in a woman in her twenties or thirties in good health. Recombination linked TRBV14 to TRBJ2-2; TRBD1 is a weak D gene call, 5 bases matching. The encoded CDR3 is CASSQAAGYTGELFF. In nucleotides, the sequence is TGTGCCAGCAGCCAAGCAGCAGGGTACACCGGGGAGCTGTTTTTT.